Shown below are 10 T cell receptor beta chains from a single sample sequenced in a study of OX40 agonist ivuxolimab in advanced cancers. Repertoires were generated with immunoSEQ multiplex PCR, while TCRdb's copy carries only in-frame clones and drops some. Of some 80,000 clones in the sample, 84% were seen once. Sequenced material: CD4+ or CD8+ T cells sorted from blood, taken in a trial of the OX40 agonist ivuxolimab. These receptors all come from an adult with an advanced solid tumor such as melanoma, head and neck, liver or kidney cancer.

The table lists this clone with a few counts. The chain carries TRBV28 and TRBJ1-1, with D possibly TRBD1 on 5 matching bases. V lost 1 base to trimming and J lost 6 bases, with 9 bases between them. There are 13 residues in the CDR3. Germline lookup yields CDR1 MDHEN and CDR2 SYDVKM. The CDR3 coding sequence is TGTGCCAGCAGTTTATCGGGGGTCCCTGAAGCTTTCTTT. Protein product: CASSLSGVPEAFF. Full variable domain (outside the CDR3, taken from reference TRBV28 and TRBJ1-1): DVKVTQSSRYLVKRTGEKVFLECVQDMDHENMFWYRQDPGLGLRLIYFSYDVKMKEKGDIPEGYSVSREKKERFSLILESASTNQTSMYLCASSLSGVPEAFFGQGTRLTVV.

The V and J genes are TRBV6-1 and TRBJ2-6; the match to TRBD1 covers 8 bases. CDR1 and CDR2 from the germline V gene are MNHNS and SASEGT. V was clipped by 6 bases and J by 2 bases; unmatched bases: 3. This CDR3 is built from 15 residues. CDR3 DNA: TGTGCCAGCAGCCCGACAGGGGCTGGGGCCAACGTCCTGACTTTC. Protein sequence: CASSPTGAGANVLTF.

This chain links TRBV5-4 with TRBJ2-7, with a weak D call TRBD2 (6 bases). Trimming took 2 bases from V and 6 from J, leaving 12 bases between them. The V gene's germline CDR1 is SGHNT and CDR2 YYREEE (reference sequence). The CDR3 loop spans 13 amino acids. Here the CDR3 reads CASSFVTGGEQYF. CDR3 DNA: TGTGCCAGCAGCTTCGTGACCGGGGGCGAGCAGTACTTC.

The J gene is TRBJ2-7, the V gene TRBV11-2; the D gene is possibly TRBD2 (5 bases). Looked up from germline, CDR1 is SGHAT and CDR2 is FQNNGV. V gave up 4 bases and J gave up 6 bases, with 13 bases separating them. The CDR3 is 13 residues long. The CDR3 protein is CASSYPRGGEQYF. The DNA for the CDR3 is TGTGCCAGCAGCTACCCCCGGGGTGGCGAGCAGTACTTC.

The CDR3 is CASSHPPGTGVSGELFF. The DNA of the CDR3 is TGTGCCAGCAGCCATCCCCCCGGGACAGGGGTCTCCGGGGAGCTGTTTTTT. The rearrangement uses TRBV11-3 and TRBJ2-2, with 10 bases matching TRBD1. The CDR3 consists of 17 residues. Germline V gene lookup returns CDR1 SGHNT and CDR2 YENEEA. Unmatched junction bases numbered 12, after V lost 5 bases and J lost 6 bases. Together with reference TRBV11-3 and TRBJ2-2, the CDR3 gives the full variable domain: EAGVVQSPRYKIIEKKQPVAFWCNPISGHNTLYWYLQNLGQGPELLIRYENEEAVDDSQLPKDRFSAERLKGVDSTLKIQPAELGDSAVYLCASSHPPGTGVSGELFFGEGSRLTVL.

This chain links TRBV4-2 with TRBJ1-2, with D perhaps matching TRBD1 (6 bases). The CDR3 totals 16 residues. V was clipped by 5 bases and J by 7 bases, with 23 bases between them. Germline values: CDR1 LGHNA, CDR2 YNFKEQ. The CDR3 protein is CASSLGNTGSRTGYTF. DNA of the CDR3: TGTGCCAGCAGCTTGGGGAACACAGGGAGTCGAACTGGCTACACCTTC.

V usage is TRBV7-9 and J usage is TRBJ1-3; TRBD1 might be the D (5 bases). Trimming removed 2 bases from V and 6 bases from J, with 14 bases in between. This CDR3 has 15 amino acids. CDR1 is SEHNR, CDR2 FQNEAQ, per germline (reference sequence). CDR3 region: CASSLRGSGENTIYF. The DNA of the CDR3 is TGTGCCAGCAGCTTAAGGGGAAGCGGAGAAAACACCATATATTTT.

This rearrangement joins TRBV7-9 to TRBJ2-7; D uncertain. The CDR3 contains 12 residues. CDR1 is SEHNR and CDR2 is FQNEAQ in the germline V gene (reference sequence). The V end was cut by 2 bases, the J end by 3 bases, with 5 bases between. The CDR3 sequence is CASSLNRYEQYF. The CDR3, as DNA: TGTGCCAGCAGCTTAAACCGCTACGAGCAGTACTTC.

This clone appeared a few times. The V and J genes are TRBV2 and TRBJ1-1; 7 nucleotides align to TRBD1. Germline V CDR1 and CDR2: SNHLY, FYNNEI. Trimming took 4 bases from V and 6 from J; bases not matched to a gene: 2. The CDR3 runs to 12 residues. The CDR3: CASSGQGAEAFF. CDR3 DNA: TGTGCCAGCAGTGGACAGGGCGCTGAAGCTTTCTTT.

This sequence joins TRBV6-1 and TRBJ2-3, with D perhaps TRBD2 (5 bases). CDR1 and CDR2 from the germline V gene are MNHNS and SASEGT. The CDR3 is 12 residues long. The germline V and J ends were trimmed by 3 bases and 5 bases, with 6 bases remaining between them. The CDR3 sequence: CASSEREDTQYF. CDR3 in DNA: TGTGCCAGCAGTGAGAGGGAAGATACGCAGTATTTT.